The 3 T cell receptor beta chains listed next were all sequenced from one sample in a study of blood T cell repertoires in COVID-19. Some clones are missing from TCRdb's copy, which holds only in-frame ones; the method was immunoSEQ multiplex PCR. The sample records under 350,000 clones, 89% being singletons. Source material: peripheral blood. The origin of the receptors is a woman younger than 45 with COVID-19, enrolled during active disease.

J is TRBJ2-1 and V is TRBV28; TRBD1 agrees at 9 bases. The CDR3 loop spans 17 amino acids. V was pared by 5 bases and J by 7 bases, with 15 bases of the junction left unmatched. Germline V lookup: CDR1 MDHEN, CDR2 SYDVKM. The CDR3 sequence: CASSTRHLDRGGNEQFF. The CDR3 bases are TGTGCCAGCAGTACACGACACCTGGACAGGGGCGGAAATGAGCAGTTCTTC.

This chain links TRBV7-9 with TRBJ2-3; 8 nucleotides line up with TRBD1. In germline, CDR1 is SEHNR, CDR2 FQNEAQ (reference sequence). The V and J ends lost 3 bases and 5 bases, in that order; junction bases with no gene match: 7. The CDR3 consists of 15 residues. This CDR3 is CASSFYQGAGDTQYF. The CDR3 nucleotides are TGTGCCAGCAGCTTCTATCAGGGGGCGGGAGATACGCAGTATTTT.

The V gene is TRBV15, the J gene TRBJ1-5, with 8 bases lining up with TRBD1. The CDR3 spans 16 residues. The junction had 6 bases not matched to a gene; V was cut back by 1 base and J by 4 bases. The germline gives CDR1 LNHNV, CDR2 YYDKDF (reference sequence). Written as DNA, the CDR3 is TGTGCCACCAGCAGAGCCCATAGGACAGGGAATCAGCCCCAGCATTTT. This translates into CATSRAHRTGNQPQHF.